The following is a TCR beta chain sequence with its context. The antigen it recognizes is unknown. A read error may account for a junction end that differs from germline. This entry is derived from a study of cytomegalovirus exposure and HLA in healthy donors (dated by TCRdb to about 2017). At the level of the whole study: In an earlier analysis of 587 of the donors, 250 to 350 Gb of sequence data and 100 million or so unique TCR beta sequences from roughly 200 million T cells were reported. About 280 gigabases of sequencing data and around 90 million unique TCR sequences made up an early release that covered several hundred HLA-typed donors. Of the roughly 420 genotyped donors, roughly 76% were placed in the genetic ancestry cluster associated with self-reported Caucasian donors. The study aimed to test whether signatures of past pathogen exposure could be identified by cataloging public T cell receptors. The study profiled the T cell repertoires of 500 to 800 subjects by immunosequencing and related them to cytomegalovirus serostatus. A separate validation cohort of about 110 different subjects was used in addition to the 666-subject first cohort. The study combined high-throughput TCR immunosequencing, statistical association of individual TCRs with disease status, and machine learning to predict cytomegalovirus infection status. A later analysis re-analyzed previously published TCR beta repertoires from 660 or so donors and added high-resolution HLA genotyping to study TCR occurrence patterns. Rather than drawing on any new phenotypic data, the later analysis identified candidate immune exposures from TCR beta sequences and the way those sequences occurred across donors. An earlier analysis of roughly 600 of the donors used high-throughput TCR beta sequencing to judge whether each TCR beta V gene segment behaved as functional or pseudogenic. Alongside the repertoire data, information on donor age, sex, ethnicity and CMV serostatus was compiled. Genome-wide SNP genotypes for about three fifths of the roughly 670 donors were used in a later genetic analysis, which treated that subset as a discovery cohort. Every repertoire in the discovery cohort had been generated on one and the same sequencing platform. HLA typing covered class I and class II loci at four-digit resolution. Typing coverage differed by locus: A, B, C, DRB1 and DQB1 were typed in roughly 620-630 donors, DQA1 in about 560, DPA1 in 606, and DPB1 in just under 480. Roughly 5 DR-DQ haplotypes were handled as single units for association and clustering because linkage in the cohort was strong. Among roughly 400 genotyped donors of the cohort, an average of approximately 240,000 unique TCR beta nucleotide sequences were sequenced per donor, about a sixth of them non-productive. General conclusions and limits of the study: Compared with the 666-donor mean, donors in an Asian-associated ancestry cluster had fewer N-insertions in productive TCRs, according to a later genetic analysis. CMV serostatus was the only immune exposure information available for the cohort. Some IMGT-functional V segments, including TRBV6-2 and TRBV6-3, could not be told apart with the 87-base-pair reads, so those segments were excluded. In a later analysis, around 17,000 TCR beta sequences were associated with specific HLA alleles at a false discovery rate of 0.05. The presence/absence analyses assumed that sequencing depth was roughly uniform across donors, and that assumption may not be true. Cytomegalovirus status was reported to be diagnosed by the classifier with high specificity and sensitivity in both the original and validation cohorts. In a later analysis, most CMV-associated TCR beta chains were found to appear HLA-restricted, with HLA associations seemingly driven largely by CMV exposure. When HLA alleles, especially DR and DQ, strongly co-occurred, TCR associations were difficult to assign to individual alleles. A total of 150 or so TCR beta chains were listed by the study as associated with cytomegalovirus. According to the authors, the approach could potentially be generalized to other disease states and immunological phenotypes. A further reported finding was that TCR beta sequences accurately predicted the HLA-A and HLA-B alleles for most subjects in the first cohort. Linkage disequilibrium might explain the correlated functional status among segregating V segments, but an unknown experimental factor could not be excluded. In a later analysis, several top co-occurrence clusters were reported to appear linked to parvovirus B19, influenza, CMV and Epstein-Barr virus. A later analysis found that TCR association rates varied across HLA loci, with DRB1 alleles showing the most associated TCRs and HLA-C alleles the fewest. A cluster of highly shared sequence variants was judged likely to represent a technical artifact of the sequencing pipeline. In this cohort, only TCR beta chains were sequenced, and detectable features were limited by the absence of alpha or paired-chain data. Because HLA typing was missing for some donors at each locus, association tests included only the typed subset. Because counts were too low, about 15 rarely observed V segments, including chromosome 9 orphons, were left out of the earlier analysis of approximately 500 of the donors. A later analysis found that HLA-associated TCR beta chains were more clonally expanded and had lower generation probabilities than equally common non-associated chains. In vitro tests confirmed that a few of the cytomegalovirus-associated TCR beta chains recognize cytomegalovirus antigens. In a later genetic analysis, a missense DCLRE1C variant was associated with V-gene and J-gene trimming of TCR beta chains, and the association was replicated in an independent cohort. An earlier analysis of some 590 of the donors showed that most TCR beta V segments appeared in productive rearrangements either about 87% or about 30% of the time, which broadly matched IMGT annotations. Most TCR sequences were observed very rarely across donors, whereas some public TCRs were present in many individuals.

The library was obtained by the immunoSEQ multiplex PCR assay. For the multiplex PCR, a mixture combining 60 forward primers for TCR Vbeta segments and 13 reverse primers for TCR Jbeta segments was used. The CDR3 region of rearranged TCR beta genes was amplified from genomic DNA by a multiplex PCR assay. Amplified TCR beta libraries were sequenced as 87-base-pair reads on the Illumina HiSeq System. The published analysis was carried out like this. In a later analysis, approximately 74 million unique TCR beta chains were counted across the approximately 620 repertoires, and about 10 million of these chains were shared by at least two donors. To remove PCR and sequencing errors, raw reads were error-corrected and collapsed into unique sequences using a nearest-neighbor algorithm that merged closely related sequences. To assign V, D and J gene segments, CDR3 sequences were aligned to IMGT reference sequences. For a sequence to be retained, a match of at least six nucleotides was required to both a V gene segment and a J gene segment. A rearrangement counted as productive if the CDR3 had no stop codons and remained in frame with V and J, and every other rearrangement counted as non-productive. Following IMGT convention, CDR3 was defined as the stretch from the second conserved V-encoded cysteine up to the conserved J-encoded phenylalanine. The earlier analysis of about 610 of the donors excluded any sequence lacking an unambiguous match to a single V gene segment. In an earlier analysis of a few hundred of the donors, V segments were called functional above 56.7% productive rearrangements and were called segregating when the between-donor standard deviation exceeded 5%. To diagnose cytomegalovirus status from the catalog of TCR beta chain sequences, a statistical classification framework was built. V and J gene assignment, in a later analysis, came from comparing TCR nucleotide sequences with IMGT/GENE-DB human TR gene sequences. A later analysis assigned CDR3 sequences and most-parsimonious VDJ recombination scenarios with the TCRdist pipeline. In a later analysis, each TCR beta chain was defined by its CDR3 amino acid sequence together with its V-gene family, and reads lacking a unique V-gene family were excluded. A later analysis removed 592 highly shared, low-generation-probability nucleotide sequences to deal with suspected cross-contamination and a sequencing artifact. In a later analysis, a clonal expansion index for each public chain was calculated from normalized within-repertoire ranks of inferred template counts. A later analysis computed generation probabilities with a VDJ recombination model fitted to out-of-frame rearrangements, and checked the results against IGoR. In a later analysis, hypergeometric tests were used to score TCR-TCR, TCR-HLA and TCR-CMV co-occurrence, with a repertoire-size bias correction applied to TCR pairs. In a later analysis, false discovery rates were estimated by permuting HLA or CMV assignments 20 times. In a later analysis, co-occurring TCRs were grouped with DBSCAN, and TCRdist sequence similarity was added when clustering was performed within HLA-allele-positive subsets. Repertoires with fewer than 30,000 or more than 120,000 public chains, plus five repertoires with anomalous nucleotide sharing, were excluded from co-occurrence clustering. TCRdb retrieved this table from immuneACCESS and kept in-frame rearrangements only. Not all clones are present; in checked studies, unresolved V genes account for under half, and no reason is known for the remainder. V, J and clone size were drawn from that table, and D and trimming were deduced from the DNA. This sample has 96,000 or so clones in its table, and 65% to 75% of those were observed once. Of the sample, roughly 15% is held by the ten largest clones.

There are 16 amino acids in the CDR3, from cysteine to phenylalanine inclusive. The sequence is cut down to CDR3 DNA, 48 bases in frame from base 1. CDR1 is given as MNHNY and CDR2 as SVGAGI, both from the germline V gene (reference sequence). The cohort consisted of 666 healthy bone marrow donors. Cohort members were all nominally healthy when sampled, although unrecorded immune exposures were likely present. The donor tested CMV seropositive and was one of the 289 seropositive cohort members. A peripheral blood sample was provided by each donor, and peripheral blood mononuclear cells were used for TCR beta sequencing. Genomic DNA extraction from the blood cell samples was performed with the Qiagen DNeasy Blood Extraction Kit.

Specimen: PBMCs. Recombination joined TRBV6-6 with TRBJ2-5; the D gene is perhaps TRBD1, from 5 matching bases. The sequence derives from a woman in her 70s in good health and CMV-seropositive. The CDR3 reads CASSYSRPGIQEAQYF. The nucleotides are TGTGCCAGCAGTTATAGCAGACCAGGGATTCAAGAGGCCCAGTACTTC.